What follows are 7 T cell receptor beta chains derived from one specimen sequenced in a study of T-cell memory formation after mild COVID-19. From the 5' RACE reads, TCRdb called clonotypes with MiXCR, one entry per CDR3 protein. Of around 130,000 distinct CDR3 sequences in the sample, approximately 6.2% were seen once. Source material: PBMCs or a T cell subset sorted from them (not recorded which). The receptor set was obtained from an adult woman who had mild COVID-19 (a few samples of this study predate the infection). Cell type and time point are not known.

This clonotype was counted only a few times. The rearrangement uses TRBV5-1 and TRBJ2-5; D is perhaps TRBD1 (6 bases). The V end lost 4 bases, the J end lost 1 base, and 14 bases lay between the germline ends. The germline gives CDR1 SGHRS, CDR2 YFSETQ. The CDR3 covers 15 residues. CDR3 sequence reads: CASSRDRPPQETQYF. CDR3 nucleotide sequence: TGCGCCAGCAGCCGTGACAGGCCACCCCAAGAGACCCAGTACTTC.

This clonotype has a handful of counts. The V call is TRBV12-3 or TRBV12-4, the J call TRBJ1-5; TRBD1 agrees at 8 bases. The ends lost 0 bases at V and 4 bases at J; junction bases unmatched: 5. This CDR3 has 16 amino acids. The CDR3: CASSLAGQGANQPQHF. The CDR3, as DNA: TGTGCCAGCAGTTTAGCGGGGCAGGGGGCTAATCAGCCCCAGCATTTT.

This clonotype was counted many times. CDR3 region: CASRGGPGAKNIQYF. The CDR3 DNA reads as TGTGCCAGCAGAGGAGGACCCGGGGCAAAAAACATTCAGTACTTC. The chain uses TRBV7-2 and TRBJ2-4, with D possibly being TRBD1 or TRBD2 (5 bases each). Germline CDR1 and CDR2: SGHTA and FQGNSA. This CDR3 has 15 amino acids. With 6 bases removed from V and 4 bases from J, the gap between germline ends came to 16 bases.

The chain recombines TRBV6-1 with TRBJ1-2; D unclear. The length of the CDR3 is 15 residues. CDR1 and CDR2 from the germline V gene are MNHNS and SASEGT. V lost 1 base to trimming and J lost 2 bases, with 11 bases between them. The CDR3 protein is CASSEGPAPNYGYTF. The DNA of the CDR3 is TGTGCCAGCAGTGAAGGCCCGGCGCCCAACTATGGCTACACCTTC.

There are a few counts of this clonotype. This chain uses TRBV4-1 with TRBJ2-7; no definite D call. Germline loops: CDR1 MGHRA, CDR2 YSYEKL. CDR3 length: 14 residues. Trimming removed 5 bases at V and 2 bases at J, with 13 bases between. CDR3 loop: CASSIPARAYEQYF. The CDR3 DNA reads as TGCGCCAGCAGCATTCCCGCCCGGGCCTACGAGCAGTACTTC.

This clonotype showed up many times. The V and J genes are TRBV5-1 and TRBJ1-1; no firm D call. V gave up 0 bases and J gave up 7 bases, with 7 bases separating them. The germline V gene has CDR1 SGHRS and CDR2 YFSETQ. The CDR3 loop spans 12 amino acids. Here the CDR3 reads CASSLEGIEAFF. Written as DNA, the CDR3 is TGCGCCAGCAGCTTGGAAGGGATTGAAGCTTTCTTT.

This clonotype occurred once. The chain combines TRBV14 with TRBJ1-1; D call uncertain. The CDR3 has 14 residues. CDR1 SGHDN and CDR2 FVKESK come from the germline V gene. V was trimmed by 0 bases and J by 5 bases, leaving 10 bases between them. CDR3 DNA: TGTGCCAGCAGCCAAGACGGGTGGGGAACTGAAGCTTTCTTT. Translated: CASSQDGWGTEAFF.